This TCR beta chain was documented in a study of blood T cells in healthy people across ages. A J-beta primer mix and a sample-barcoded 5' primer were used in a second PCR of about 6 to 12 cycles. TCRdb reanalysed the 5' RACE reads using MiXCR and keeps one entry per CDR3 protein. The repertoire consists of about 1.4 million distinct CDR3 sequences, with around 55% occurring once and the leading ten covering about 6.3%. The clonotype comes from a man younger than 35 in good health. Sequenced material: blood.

CDR3 amino acids: CASSSTSGRSSTDTQYF. The CDR3 bases are TGTGCCAGCAGTTCGACTAGCGGGCGCTCTAGCACAGATACGCAGTATTTT. V usage is TRBV12-3 or TRBV12-4 and J usage is TRBJ2-3; 10 bases are a match to TRBD2. CDR3 size: 17 residues. The V segment lost 4 bases and the J segment 0 bases; nucleotides outside the gene matches: 7.